These 17 T cell receptor beta chains were sequenced from one sample in a study of shared clonotypes between healthy human individuals. Libraries were prepared by immunoSEQ multiplex PCR; TCRdb keeps only in-frame clonotypes and omits some of them. The repertoire holds 2 million or so clones, with roughly 95% as singletons. Naive CD8 cells lacked CD45RO and underwent positive selection for CCR7, leaving out terminally differentiated effector memory CD45RA+ cells. The specimen was naive CD8+ T cells sorted from blood. These receptors were obtained from a man younger than 35 in good health.

V is TRBV10-2 and J is TRBJ1-2, with 7 bases fitting TRBD1. CDR1 and CDR2 (germline): WSHSY, SAAADI. The CDR3 sequence is 18 residues long. With 5 bases clipped from V and 5 bases from J, the junction kept 20 bases outside the gene matches. This CDR3 reads CASSYSIKPGTAEYGYTF. The DNA for the CDR3 is TGCGCCAGCAGTTACTCTATTAAACCCGGGACAGCAGAGTATGGCTACACCTTC.

This clone was seen once. The J gene is TRBJ2-6, the V gene TRBV15, with D unresolved. V was cut by 0 bases and J by 0 bases, with 6 bases left in between. This CDR3 is 16 amino acids long. CDR1 and CDR2 from the germline V gene are LNHNV and YYDKDF (reference sequence). DNA for the CDR3: TGTGCCACCAGCAGAGATGGGTTCTCTGGGGCCAACGTCCTGACTTTC. This codes for CATSRDGFSGANVLTF. Full variable domain (remainder filled in from reference TRBV15 and TRBJ2-6): DAMVIQNPRYQVTQFGKPVTLSCSQTLNHNVMYWYQQKSSQAPKLLFHYYDKDFNNEADTPDNFQSRRPNTSFCFLDIRSPGLGDTAMYLCATSRDGFSGANVLTFGAGSRLTVL.

The CDR3 nucleotides are TGTGCCAGCAGCCCAGACAGGGCGGAAAATGAAAAACTGTTTTTT. Its translation is CASSPDRAENEKLFF. This chain joins TRBV28 and TRBJ1-4, with 7 bases lining up with TRBD1. CDR3 length: 15 amino acids. Germline-derived CDR1 and CDR2 are MDHEN and SYDVKM. Unmatched junction bases numbered 9, after V lost 6 bases and J lost 5 bases. Full variable domain (rest looked up from reference TRBV28 and TRBJ1-4): DVKVTQSSRYLVKRTGEKVFLECVQDMDHENMFWYRQDPGLGLRLIYFSYDVKMKEKGDIPEGYSVSREKKERFSLILESASTNQTSMYLCASSPDRAENEKLFFGSGTQLSVL.

The V gene is TRBV28, the J gene TRBJ1-2, with D possibly matching TRBD1 (5 bases). V dropped 5 bases and J dropped 3 bases, with 13 bases sitting between them. CDR3 size: 14 residues. Per germline, CDR1 MDHEN and CDR2 SYDVKM. The CDR3 nucleotides read TGTGCCAGCAGTATTCTCGGGGGGTACTATGGCTACACCTTC. Residues: CASSILGGYYGYTF.

The chain couples TRBV6-6 to TRBJ2-7; TRBD1 or TRBD2 may be the D gene (5 bases each). This CDR3 contains 15 residues. Trimming pared 0 bases from V and 3 bases from J, leaving 12 bases between. Germline assignment: CDR1 MNHNY and CDR2 SVGAGI (reference sequence). The CDR3 reads CASSYSGERDYEQYF. In DNA, the CDR3 is TGTGCCAGCAGTTACTCGGGGGAAAGGGACTACGAGCAGTACTTC.

As concerns this clone: The same CDR3 arises from other DNA sequences in this sample as well. V and J are TRBV7-9 and TRBJ2-7; no reliable D call. Trimming cost V 4 bases and J 4 bases, with 8 bases left between them. The CDR3 totals 12 residues. Germline CDR1 is SEHNR and CDR2 is FQNEAQ (reference sequence). The CDR3 DNA reads as TGTGCCAGCAGCTCCTCATATTACGAGCAGTACTTC. Encoded protein: CASSSSYYEQYF.

Turning to this clone: Other DNA sequences within the sample encode an identical CDR3. The chain links TRBV11-2 to TRBJ2-7, with D unclear. Germline-derived CDR1 and CDR2 are SGHAT and FQNNGV. Trimming removed 4 bases at V and 4 bases at J, with 5 bases between. The CDR3 sequence is 11 residues long. CDR3 amino acids: CASSSTYEQYF. DNA of the CDR3: TGTGCCAGCAGCTCAACTTACGAGCAGTACTTC.

This clone was detected once. The rearrangement joins TRBV30 to TRBJ2-3; TRBD2 aligns across 8 bases. Germline values: CDR1 GTSNPN, CDR2 SVGIG (reference sequence). Trimming at V came to 5 bases and at J to 6 bases, leaving 10 bases not matched to a gene. CDR3 size: 14 residues. For the CDR3, the DNA is TGTGCCTGGGCCGGGACGGGGGGGGCCGATACGCAGTATTTT. This encodes CAWAGTGGADTQYF.

In this sample, this clone turned up once. The V gene is TRBV5-4, the J gene TRBJ1-6; 7 bases fit TRBD1. Germline-derived CDR1 and CDR2 are SGHNT and YYREEE (reference sequence). Unmatched junction bases numbered 6, after V lost 5 bases and J lost 10 bases. The CDR3 consists of 13 residues. The CDR3 DNA follows: TGTGCCAGCAGTTACGGGACAGCCTCACCCCTCCACTTT. Translated: CASSYGTASPLHF.

The J gene is TRBJ2-3, the V gene TRBV7-9; D is undetermined. In germline, CDR1 is SEHNR, CDR2 FQNEAQ (reference sequence). Trimming took 2 bases from V and 4 from J, leaving 7 bases between them. This CDR3 has 13 residues. The DNA of the CDR3 is TGTGCCAGCAGCTTACAGGTTTCAGATACGCAGTATTTT. Translation: CASSLQVSDTQYF.

This chain uses TRBV19 with TRBJ1-1; D uncertain. The germline V and J ends were trimmed by 3 bases and 4 bases, with 12 bases remaining between them. The V gene's germline CDR1 is LNHDA and CDR2 SQIVND (reference sequence). The CDR3 extends over 14 amino acids. CDR3: CASSIKPLGTEAFF. The CDR3 DNA reads TGTGCCAGTAGTATTAAGCCTTTGGGCACTGAAGCTTTCTTT. Looking up the rest from reference TRBV19 and TRBJ1-1 gives the full variable domain: DGGITQSPKYLFRKEGQNVTLSCEQNLNHDAMYWYRQDPGQGLRLIYYSQIVNDFQKGDIAEGYSVSREKKESFPLTVTSAQKNPTAFYLCASSIKPLGTEAFFGQGTRLTVV.

This rearrangement joins TRBV9 to TRBJ2-3; 10 bases agree with TRBD2. This CDR3 spans 16 amino acids. Germline assignment: CDR1 SGDLS and CDR2 YYNGEE. V lost 0 bases, J lost 2 bases, and 3 bases stayed unmatched. CDR3 sequence reads: CASSVGTSGLTDTQYF. The CDR3 DNA reads as TGTGCCAGCAGCGTAGGGACTAGCGGCCTCACAGATACGCAGTATTTT.

The rearrangement links TRBV9 to TRBJ2-3; D remains ambiguous. The CDR3 has 15 residues. The germline V gene encodes CDR1 SGDLS and CDR2 YYNGEE. V lost 0 bases and J 1 base, leaving 9 bases between the germline ends. The CDR3 DNA sequence: TGTGCCAGCAGCGTAGAGCACATAGGCACAGATACGCAGTATTTT. Encoded protein: CASSVEHIGTDTQYF. Full variable domain (outside the CDR3, taken from reference TRBV9 and TRBJ2-3): DSGVTQTPKHLITATGQRVTLRCSPRSGDLSVYWYQQSLDQGLQFLIQYYNGEERAKGNILERFSAQQFPDLHSELNLSSLELGDSALYFCASSVEHIGTDTQYFGPGTRLTVL.

V usage is TRBV28 and J usage is TRBJ2-2, with D perhaps assigned TRBD1 or TRBD2 (5 bases each). This CDR3 has 17 residues. Trimming stripped 4 bases from V and 5 bases from J, with 20 bases between. CDR1 and CDR2 (germline): MDHEN, SYDVKM. CDR3 coding DNA: TGTGCCAGCAGTTCTTACCACGGGACGTTCAGTACCGGGGAGCTGTTTTTT. Translated: CASSSYHGTFSTGELFF.

V usage is TRBV5-5 and J usage is TRBJ2-7; 13 bases map to TRBD2. Germline CDR1 SGHKS, CDR2 YYEKEE (reference sequence). The V segment lost 4 bases and the J segment 4 bases; nucleotides outside the gene matches: 8. The CDR3 is made up of 16 amino acids. The CDR3 sequence is CASSAGLAGSQYEQYF. Here the CDR3 DNA reads TGTGCCAGCAGCGCGGGACTAGCGGGATCTCAGTACGAGCAGTACTTC.

Worth noting for this clone: This specimen includes other DNA sequences encoding the same CDR3. CDR3 amino acids: CASSYGTGPYEQYF. The DNA of the CDR3 is TGTGCCAGCAGCTACGGGACAGGCCCCTACGAGCAGTACTTC. The genes are TRBV11-2 and TRBJ2-7; 8 nucleotides agree with TRBD1. Germline CDR1 and CDR2: SGHAT and FQNNGV. J gave up 2 bases and V 4 bases, and 4 bases lay outside the gene matches. The CDR3 extends over 14 amino acids.

The chain couples TRBV7-3 to TRBJ2-3, with TRBD1 matching 7 bases. V shed 2 bases and J 4 bases; nucleotides not matched to a gene: 6. Germline lookup yields CDR1 SGHTA and CDR2 FQGTGA. This CDR3 is built from 15 residues. CDR3 protein: CASSLDAGGSDTQYF. The CDR3, as DNA: TGTGCCAGCAGCTTAGACGCAGGGGGATCAGATACGCAGTATTTT.